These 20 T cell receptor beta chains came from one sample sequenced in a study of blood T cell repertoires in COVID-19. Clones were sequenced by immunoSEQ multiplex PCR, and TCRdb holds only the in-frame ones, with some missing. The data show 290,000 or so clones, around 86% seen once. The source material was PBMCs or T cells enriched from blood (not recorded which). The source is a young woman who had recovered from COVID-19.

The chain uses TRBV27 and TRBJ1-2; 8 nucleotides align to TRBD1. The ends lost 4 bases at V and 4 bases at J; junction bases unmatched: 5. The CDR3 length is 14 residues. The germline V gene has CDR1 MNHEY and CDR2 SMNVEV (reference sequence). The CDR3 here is CASSSRGQAYGYTF. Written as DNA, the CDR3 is TGTGCCAGCAGTTCCAGGGGACAGGCCTATGGCTACACCTTC.

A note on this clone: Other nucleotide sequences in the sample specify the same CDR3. The CDR3: CASSLPGGTYEQYF. The CDR3 nucleotides read TGTGCCAGCAGCTTACCGGGGGGGACCTACGAGCAGTACTTC. The chain carries TRBV5-4 and TRBJ2-7; the match to TRBD2 covers 8 bases. The V gene end was trimmed by 2 bases and the J gene end by 2 bases; junction bases not matched to a gene: 3. The germline V gene encodes CDR1 SGHNT and CDR2 YYREEE (reference sequence). The CDR3 covers 14 residues.

CDR3 in DNA: TGTGCCAGCAGCCCAGGGGGCGGCGAGTTCTACAATGAGCAGTTCTTC. Encoded protein: CASSPGGGEFYNEQFF. The chain is built from TRBV7-2 and TRBJ2-1; 8 bases fit TRBD1. Germline-derived CDR1 and CDR2 are SGHTA and FQGNSA. V lost 5 bases, J lost 3 bases, and 9 bases stayed unmatched. This CDR3 has 16 amino acids.

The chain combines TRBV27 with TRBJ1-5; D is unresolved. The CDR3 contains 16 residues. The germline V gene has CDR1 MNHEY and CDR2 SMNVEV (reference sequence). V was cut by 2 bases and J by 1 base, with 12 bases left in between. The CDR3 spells CASSLAGGLSNQPQHF. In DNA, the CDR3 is TGTGCCAGCAGTTTAGCAGGAGGGTTGAGCAATCAGCCCCAGCATTTT.

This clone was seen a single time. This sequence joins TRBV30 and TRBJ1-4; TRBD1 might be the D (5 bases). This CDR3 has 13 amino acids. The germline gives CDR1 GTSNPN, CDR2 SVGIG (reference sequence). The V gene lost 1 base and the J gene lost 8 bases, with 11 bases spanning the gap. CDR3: CAWSAGIGEKLFF. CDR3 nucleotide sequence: TGTGCCTGGAGTGCAGGGATCGGGGAAAAACTGTTTTTT.

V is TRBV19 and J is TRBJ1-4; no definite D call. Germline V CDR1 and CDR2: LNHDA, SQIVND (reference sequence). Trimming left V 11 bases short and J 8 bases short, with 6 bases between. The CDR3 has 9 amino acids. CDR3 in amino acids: CAGREKLFF. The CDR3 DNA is TGTGCCGGGAGAGAAAAACTGTTTTTT.

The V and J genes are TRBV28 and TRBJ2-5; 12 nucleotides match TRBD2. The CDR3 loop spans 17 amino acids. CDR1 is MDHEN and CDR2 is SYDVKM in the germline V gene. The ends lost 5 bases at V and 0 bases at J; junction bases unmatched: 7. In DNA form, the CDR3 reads TGTGCCAGCAGTACCGGGACTAGCGGGTCATACCAAGAGACCCAGTACTTC. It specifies CASSTGTSGSYQETQYF.

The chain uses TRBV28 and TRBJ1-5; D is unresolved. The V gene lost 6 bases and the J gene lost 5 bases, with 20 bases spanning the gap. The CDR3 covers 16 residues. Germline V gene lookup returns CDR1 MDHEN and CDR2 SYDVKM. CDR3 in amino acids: CASRQADTPRDQPQHF. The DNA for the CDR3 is TGTGCCAGCAGGCAAGCAGATACTCCCCGGGATCAGCCCCAGCATTTT.

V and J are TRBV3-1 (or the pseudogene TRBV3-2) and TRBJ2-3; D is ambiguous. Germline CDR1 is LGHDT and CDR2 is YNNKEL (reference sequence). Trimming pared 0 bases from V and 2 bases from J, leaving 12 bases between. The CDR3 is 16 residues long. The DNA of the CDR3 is TGTGCCAGCAGCCAAGAGGTCGCTAGAATCACAGATACGCAGTATTTT. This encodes CASSQEVARITDTQYF.

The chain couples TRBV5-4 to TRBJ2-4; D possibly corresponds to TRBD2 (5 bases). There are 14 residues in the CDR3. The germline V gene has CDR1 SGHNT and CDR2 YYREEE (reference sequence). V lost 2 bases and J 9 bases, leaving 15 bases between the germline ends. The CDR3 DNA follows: TGTGCCAGCAGCTTAAAGCCTAGCTTCGGCATTCAGTACTTC. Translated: CASSLKPSFGIQYF.

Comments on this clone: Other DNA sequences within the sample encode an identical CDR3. The DNA of the CDR3 is TGTGCCAGTAGTATACAGGGTAGCAATCAGCCCCAGCATTTT. This gives the protein CASSIQGSNQPQHF. The chain has TRBV19 and TRBJ1-5, with D maybe TRBD1 (5 bases). V was pared by 2 bases and J by 0 bases, with 5 bases between. The CDR3 is made up of 14 amino acids. Per the germline V gene, CDR1 is LNHDA and CDR2 is SQIVND (reference sequence).

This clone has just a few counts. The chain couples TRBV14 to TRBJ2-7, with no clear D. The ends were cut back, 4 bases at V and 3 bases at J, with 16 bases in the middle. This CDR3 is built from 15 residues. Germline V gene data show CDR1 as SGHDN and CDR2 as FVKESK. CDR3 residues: CASSPSTRSRYEQYF. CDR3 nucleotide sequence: TGTGCCAGCAGCCCCAGCACGAGGTCTCGCTACGAGCAGTACTTC.

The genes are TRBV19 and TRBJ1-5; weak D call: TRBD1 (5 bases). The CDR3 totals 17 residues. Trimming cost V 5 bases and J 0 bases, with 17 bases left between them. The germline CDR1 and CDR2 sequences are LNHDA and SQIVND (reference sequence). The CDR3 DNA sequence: TGTGCCAGTAGTGGGGTGTGGGGGGACTATAGCAATCAGCCCCAGCATTTT. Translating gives CASSGVWGDYSNQPQHF. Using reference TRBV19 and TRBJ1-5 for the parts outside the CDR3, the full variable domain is DGGITQSPKYLFRKEGQNVTLSCEQNLNHDAMYWYRQDPGQGLRLIYYSQIVNDFQKGDIAEGYSVSREKKESFPLTVTSAQKNPTAFYLCASSGVWGDYSNQPQHFGDGTRLSIL.

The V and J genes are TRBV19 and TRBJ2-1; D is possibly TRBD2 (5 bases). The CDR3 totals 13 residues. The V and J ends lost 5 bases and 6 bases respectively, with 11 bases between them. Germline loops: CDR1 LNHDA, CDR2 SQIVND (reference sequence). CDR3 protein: CASSFEGSNEQFF. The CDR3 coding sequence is TGTGCCAGTAGTTTTGAGGGTTCCAATGAGCAGTTCTTC.

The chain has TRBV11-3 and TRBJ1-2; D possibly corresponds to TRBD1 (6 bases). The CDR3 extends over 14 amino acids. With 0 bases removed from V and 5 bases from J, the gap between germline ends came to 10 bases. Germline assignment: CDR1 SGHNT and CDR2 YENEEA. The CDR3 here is CASSLEGQNYGYTF. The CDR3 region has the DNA TGTGCCAGCAGCTTAGAAGGACAGAATTATGGCTACACCTTC.

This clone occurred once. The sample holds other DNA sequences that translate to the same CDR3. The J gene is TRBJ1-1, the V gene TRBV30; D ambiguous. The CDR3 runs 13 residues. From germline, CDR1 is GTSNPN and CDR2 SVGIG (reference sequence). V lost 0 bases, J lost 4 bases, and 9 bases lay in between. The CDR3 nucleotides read TGTGCCTGGAGTGTACGTGGAGGCACTGAAGCTTTCTTT. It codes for CAWSVRGGTEAFF.

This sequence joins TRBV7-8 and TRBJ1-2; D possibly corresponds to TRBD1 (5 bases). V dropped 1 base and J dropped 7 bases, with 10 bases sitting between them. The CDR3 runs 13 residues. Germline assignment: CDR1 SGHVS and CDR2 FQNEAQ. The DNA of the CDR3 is TGTGCCAGCAGCTTAGTACGGGGGGGTGGCTACACCTTC. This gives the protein CASSLVRGGGYTF.

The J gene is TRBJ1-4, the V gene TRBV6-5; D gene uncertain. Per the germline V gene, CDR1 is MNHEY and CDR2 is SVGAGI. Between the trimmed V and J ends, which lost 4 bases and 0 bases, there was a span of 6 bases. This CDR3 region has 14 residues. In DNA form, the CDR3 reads TGTGCCAGCAGTTGGGCGCCAACTAATGAAAAACTGTTTTTT. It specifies CASSWAPTNEKLFF.

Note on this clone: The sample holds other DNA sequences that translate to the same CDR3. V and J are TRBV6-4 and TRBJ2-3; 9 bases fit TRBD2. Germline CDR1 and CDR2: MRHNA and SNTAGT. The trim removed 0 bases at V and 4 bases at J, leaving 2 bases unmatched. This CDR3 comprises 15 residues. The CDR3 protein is CASSDSAGGADTQYF. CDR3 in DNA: TGTGCCAGCAGTGACTCGGCGGGAGGGGCAGATACGCAGTATTTT.

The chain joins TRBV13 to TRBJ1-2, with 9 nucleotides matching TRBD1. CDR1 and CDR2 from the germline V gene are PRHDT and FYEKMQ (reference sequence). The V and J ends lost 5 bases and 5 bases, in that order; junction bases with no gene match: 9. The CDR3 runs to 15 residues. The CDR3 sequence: CASSPWTGDGYGYTF. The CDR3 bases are TGTGCCAGCAGCCCATGGACAGGGGACGGGTATGGCTACACCTTC.